One sample yielded the 13 T cell receptor beta chains listed below, sequenced in a study of T cells in Graves' hyperthyroidism and ophthalmopathy. The TCR beta CDR3 regions underwent amplification using RNA transcripts as the source. HTBI primers drove first-round RT-PCR of the TCR CDR3. TCRdb redid the calling of the multiplex PCR reads with MiXCR, one entry per CDR3 protein. The table includes about 480,000 distinct CDR3 sequences, roughly an eighth detected once. Sequencing input: blood. Source of these receptors: a woman under 30 with Graves' hyperthyroidism.

This clonotype was observed many times. The V and J genes are TRBV30 and TRBJ2-4; tentatively, D is TRBD1 (5 bases). Germline V gene data show CDR1 as GTSNPN and CDR2 as SVGIG (reference sequence). The V end was cut by 8 bases, the J end by 0 bases, with 14 bases between. This CDR3 is built from 14 residues. The DNA of the CDR3 is TGTGCCGCCACAGGCCTTTTAGCCAAAAACATTCAGTACTTC. It encodes CAATGLLAKNIQYF.

This clonotype was found many times. This chain joins TRBV2 and TRBJ2-3, with D perhaps TRBD2 (6 bases). The CDR3 has 13 amino acids. The ends were cut back, 8 bases at V and 0 bases at J, with 9 bases in the middle. CDR1 SNHLY and CDR2 FYNNEI come from the germline V gene. CDR3 coding DNA: TGTGCCAGCGGCGGGGAGAGCACAGATACGCAGTATTTT. The encoded protein is CASGGESTDTQYF. Full variable domain (remainder filled in from reference TRBV2 and TRBJ2-3): EPEVTQTPSHQVTQMGQEVILRCVPISNHLYFYWYRQILGQKVEFLVSFYNNEISEKSEIFDDQFSVERPDGSNFTLKIRSTKLEDSAMYFCASGGESTDTQYFGPGTRLTVL.

This clonotype appeared a single time. V and J are TRBV3-1 and TRBJ1-2; the match to TRBD1 covers 12 bases. Germline loops: CDR1 LGHDT, CDR2 YNNKEL (reference sequence). V shed 5 bases and J 8 bases; nucleotides not matched to a gene: 6. The CDR3 runs to 14 residues. The CDR3: CASSTGTGGLGYTF. Written as DNA, the CDR3 is TGTGCCAGCAGCACCGGGACAGGGGGCTTGGGCTACACCTTC. The full variable domain, in which reference TRBV3-1 and TRBJ1-2 provide the parts outside the CDR3, is DTAVSQTPKYLVTQMGNDKSIKCEQNLGHDTMYWYKQDSKKFLKIMFSYNNKELIINETVPNRFSPKSPDKAHLNLHINSLELGDSAVYFCASSTGTGGLGYTFGSGTRLTVV.

This clonotype was seen repeatedly, ten times or more. The chain recombines TRBV6-1 with TRBJ1-2; TRBD1 matches at 7 bases. The ends lost 6 bases at V and 9 bases at J; junction bases unmatched: 7. The CDR3 sequence is 12 residues long. Per the germline V gene, CDR1 is MNHNS and CDR2 is SASEGT. CDR3 in DNA: TGTGCCAGCAGCTTAAAGACAGGGAGCTACACCTTC. It specifies CASSLKTGSYTF.

This clonotype was observed many times. The chain uses TRBV5-6 and TRBJ2-3; D is unresolved. The germline V gene has CDR1 SGHDT and CDR2 YYEEEE. This CDR3 comprises 16 residues. V lost 2 bases to trimming and J lost 7 bases, with 20 bases between them. Written as DNA, the CDR3 is TGTGCCAGCAGCTTTTTTGGCAAAGGCGATTATTATACGCAGTATTTT. Translating it yields CASSFFGKGDYYTQYF.

A note on this clonotype: A much larger clonotype is one base distant, so this may be a read error. The rearrangement links TRBV11-3 to TRBJ2-1; tentatively, D is TRBD1 (5 bases). The CDR3 loop spans 14 amino acids. CDR1 SGHNT and CDR2 YENEEA come from the germline V gene. With 1 base removed from V and 9 bases from J, the gap between germline ends came to 13 bases. The DNA of the CDR3 is TGTGCCAGCAGCTTAGGAAGGGGAAGCAGTGAGCAGTTCTTC. Translated, it gives CASSLGRGSSEQFF.

In its sample, this clonotype was seen many times. The chain couples TRBV7-2 to TRBJ2-7; D is undetermined. Germline lookup yields CDR1 SGHTA and CDR2 FQGNSA. The CDR3 has 11 residues. Trimming cost V 5 bases and J 4 bases, with 6 bases left between them. As DNA, the CDR3 is TGTGCCAGCAGCCGGGTGTACGAGCAGTACTTC. It translates to CASSRVYEQYF.

This clonotype appeared a few times. V usage is TRBV6-1 and J usage is TRBJ1-1; 8 bases match TRBD1. Germline V gives CDR1 MNHNS, CDR2 SASEGT. The ends lost 3 bases at V and 3 bases at J; junction bases unmatched: 9. The CDR3 has 16 residues. CDR3 coding DNA: TGTGCCAGCAGTGACTCCAGTTACAGGGGGGACACTGAAGCTTTCTTT. Translated, it gives CASSDSSYRGDTEAFF.

This clonotype was detected a few times. CDR3 DNA: TGCAGTGCCCCCCAGGGTTTAGAGTATGGCTACACCTTC. Encoded protein: CSAPQGLEYGYTF. This chain joins TRBV20-1 and TRBJ1-2; possible D gene TRBD1, 5 bases. V dropped 6 bases and J dropped 5 bases, with 16 bases sitting between them. Germline-derived CDR1 and CDR2 are DFQATT and SNEGSKA (reference sequence). This CDR3 is built from 13 residues.

This clonotype was observed a handful of times. This sequence joins TRBV6-6 and TRBJ2-3; tentatively, D is TRBD2 (5 bases). The CDR3 sequence is 15 residues long. Trimming left V 2 bases short and J 5 bases short, with 14 bases between. The V gene's germline CDR1 is MNHNY and CDR2 SVGAGI (reference sequence). In nucleotides, the CDR3 is TGTGCCAGCAGTTACCTCGTCCAGGCGGGAGATACGCAGTATTTT. It translates to CASSYLVQAGDTQYF.

This clonotype was counted many times. This chain connects TRBV2 to TRBJ2-1, with D maybe TRBD2 (6 bases). This CDR3 contains 15 residues. Deletions cut 8 bases from V and 0 bases from J, with 14 bases between. Germline V gene data show CDR1 as SNHLY and CDR2 as FYNNEI. This chain's CDR3 is CASSGGISSYNEQFF. The CDR3 bases are TGTGCCAGCTCAGGCGGGATAAGCTCCTACAATGAGCAGTTCTTC.

This clonotype was counted many times. V gene TRBV12-3 or TRBV12-4 combines with J gene TRBJ1-2; D not certain. This CDR3 contains 14 residues. V lost 1 base and J 0 bases, leaving 6 bases between the germline ends. In DNA, the CDR3 is TGTGCCAGCAGTTTAGTAACCCCTAACTATGGCTACACCTTC. It is translated as CASSLVTPNYGYTF.

This clonotype was counted between two and nine times. The chain uses TRBV5-1 and TRBJ2-3, with TRBD2 matching over 11 bases. J was trimmed by 2 bases and V by 0 bases; bases with no gene match: 8. This CDR3 region has 18 residues. CDR1 and CDR2 (germline): SGHRS, YFSETQ. The CDR3 coding sequence is TGCGCCAGCAGCTTGGCCGGGGTAGCGGGAGGGAACACAGATACGCAGTATTTT. Its protein product is CASSLAGVAGGNTDTQYF.